Sequencing of this T cell receptor (beta chain) was carried out in a study of blood T cell repertoires in COVID-19. Study summary: The United States, Italy and Spain were the sources of the acute and convalescent COVID-19 samples.

Assay used: immunoSEQ multiplex PCR; TCRdb lists only in-frame clones, some missing. The sample consists of about 150,000 clones, 76% of them appearing once. Trimming removed 5 bases from V and 3 bases from J, with 11 bases in between. The CDR3 runs 14 residues. CDR1 MNHEY and CDR2 SVGAGI come from the germline V gene. The V and J genes are TRBV6-5 and TRBJ2-4; perhaps TRBD1 as D (5 bases). The sequencing sample was made of peripheral blood. This TCR came from a woman aged 80 or over with acute or convalescent COVID-19. Written as DNA, the CDR3 is TGTGCCAGCAGTCCAGACAGTAGCAAAAACATTCAGTACTTC. Translated: CASSPDSSKNIQYF.